This T cell receptor (beta chain) appears in the sequencing data of a study of CD8+ T cells in alopecia areata. On the study more broadly: Skin was taken from 6-12-month-old C3H/HeJ graft donors that had spontaneous alopecia and grafted onto roughly 7-11-week-old female C3H/HeJ mice.

Using CD4, CD8alpha, NKG2D, NKG2ACE and other markers, pooled cutaneous lymph node cells were sorted. RNA was isolated and reverse transcribed to cDNA, the sequencing template. Generated by immunoSEQ multiplex PCR, the TCRdb table keeps only in-frame clones and is missing some. There are 200,000 to 300,000 clones in the sample, none observed a single time. The CDR3 has 14 residues. The V gene lost 0 bases and the J gene lost 3 bases, with 9 bases spanning the gap. Per the germline V gene, CDR1 is NNHNN and CDR2 is SYGAGS (reference sequence). General study points: Relative to normal scalp, lesional scalp, especially alopecia totalis/universalis, showed higher clonality. Compared with mice, patients displayed less clear TCR sharing, possibly for HLA-related reasons.

For this clone: The antigen remains undetermined. Gene names are the mouse ones. The observed sequence ends 4 residues before the CDR3 terminus, with the missing tail filled in from the germline J gene.

The TCR was taken from a C3H/HeJ mouse with alopecia areata. Mouse MHC haplotype: H2-k. This chain links TRBV13-2 with TRBJ1-2; TRBD1 might be the D (5 bases). Source material: CD4+ T cells sorted from a lymph node. This CDR3 is CASGDARADSDYTF. The covered CDR3 bases are TGTGCCAGCGGTGATGCCAGGGCTGACTCC.